These T cell receptor beta chains were read from a single sample in a study of T cells after yellow fever vaccination. MiXCR, applied by TCRdb to the 5' RACE reads, yields one record per CDR3 protein. Altogether more than 200,000 distinct CDR3 sequences are present, more than 3.5% being singletons, with the ten largest covering around 19%. The specimen comprised PBMCs, sampled 15 days after the yellow fever booster vaccination. These TCRs come from a man between 18 and 35 years old who received the YFV17D yellow fever vaccine. CDR3s include the opening cysteine and the closing phenylalanine or tryptophan. Fields, in order: J gene, clone size, D gene, V gene, CDR3 protein, CDR3 DNA. A D gene is named only where the DNA matches it firmly. Clone size is stated in some rows and not others, as once, few, many or a class when expanded.

>TRBJ1-2|NA|TRBD1|TRBV29-1
CSVSAEDRDYGYTF
TGCAGCGTTTCCGCCGAAGACAGGGACTATGGCTACACCTTC
>TRBJ1-6|NA|NA|TRBV11-2
CASSSSRGSPLHF
TGTGCCAGCAGCTCCTCCAGGGGTTCACCCCTCCACTTT
>TRBJ1-2|many|NA|TRBV5-1
CASSSPGIEERYTF
TGCGCCAGCAGCTCCCCCGGGATAGAAGAACGCTACACCTTC
>TRBJ2-5|many|NA|TRBV12-3/TRBV12-4
CASSLLGLGVGETQYF
TGTGCCAGCAGTTTACTTGGGCTCGGGGTTGGAGAGACCCAGTACTTC
>TRBJ2-3|many|TRBD1|TRBV7-8
CASSPTGVGTDTQYF
TGTGCCAGCAGCCCAACAGGGGTTGGCACAGATACGCAGTATTTT
>TRBJ1-1|few|NA|TRBV5-4
CASSFGAHTEAFF
TGTGCCAGCAGCTTTGGAGCCCACACTGAAGCTTTCTTT
>TRBJ1-5|NA|NA|TRBV27
CASSLSGRVSNQPQHF
TGTGCCAGCAGTTTATCAGGGAGGGTAAGCAATCAGCCCCAGCATTTT
>TRBJ1-5|many|NA|TRBV4-1
CASSQGSRLLGNQPQHF
TGCGCCAGCAGCCAAGGTTCGCGACTTTTGGGCAATCAGCCCCAGCATTTT
>TRBJ1-6|many|TRBD1|TRBV27
CASSRTGTGYNSPLHF
TGTGCCAGCAGTCGGACAGGGACAGGTTATAATTCACCCCTCCACTTT
>TRBJ1-1|many|NA|TRBV5-1
CASSSSRGPPSEAFF
TGCGCCAGCAGCTCGTCTCGGGGGCCGCCGAGTGAAGCTTTCTTT
>TRBJ1-5|many|NA|TRBV7-9
CASSPDAVGSNQPQHF
TGTGCCAGCAGCCCCGACGCGGTTGGTAGCAATCAGCCCCAGCATTTT
>TRBJ2-5|many|TRBD2|TRBV5-1
CASSLVALTSGAQETQYF
TGCGCCAGCAGCTTGGTGGCGTTGACTAGCGGGGCTCAAGAGACCCAGTACTTC
>TRBJ1-1|many|NA|TRBV9
CASSARAMNGWDTEAFF
TGTGCCAGCAGCGCCCGGGCCATGAATGGGTGGGACACTGAAGCTTTCTTT
>TRBJ1-5|many|TRBD1|TRBV30
CAWSEQGNQPQHF
TGTGCCTGGAGCGAACAGGGGAATCAGCCCCAGCATTTT
>TRBJ2-2|many|NA|TRBV29-1
CSVATGSNTGELFF
TGCAGCGTTGCAACGGGATCGAACACCGGGGAGCTGTTTTTT
>TRBJ2-7|many|NA|TRBV5-1
CASSLALRQGFEQYF
TGCGCCAGCAGCTTGGCCTTGCGTCAGGGTTTCGAGCAGTACTTC
>TRBJ2-7|many|NA|TRBV7-2
CASSPPGTRTYEQYF
TGTGCCAGCAGCCCCCCCGGGACACGTACCTACGAGCAGTACTTC
>TRBJ2-5|NA|NA|TRBV20-1
CSAAGRRQETQYF
TGCAGTGCTGCGGGACGCCGGCAAGAGACCCAGTACTTC
>TRBJ1-4|many|TRBD1|TRBV7-9
CASSPRDSEKLFF
TGTGCCAGCAGCCCCCGGGACAGCGAAAAACTGTTTTTT
>TRBJ2-1|many|TRBD2|TRBV7-9
CASSLPRPGLAYNEQFF
TGTGCCAGCAGCTTGCCGCGTCCGGGACTAGCCTACAATGAGCAGTTCTTC
>TRBJ1-2|many|TRBD1|TRBV29-1
CSVGTGDAGYTF
TGCAGCGTTGGGACAGGGGATGCTGGCTACACCTTC
>TRBJ2-1|many|NA|TRBV4-3
CASSQAAGSYNEQFF
TGCGCCAGCAGCCAAGCAGCAGGCTCCTACAATGAGCAGTTCTTC
>TRBJ2-1|many|NA|TRBV21-1
CASTLMTSGGPNEQFF
TGTGCCAGCACCCTCATGACTAGCGGGGGGCCCAATGAGCAGTTCTTC
>TRBJ2-2|many|TRBD1|TRBV20-1
CSAKRDRVSTGELFF
TGCAGTGCTAAAAGGGACAGGGTATCCACCGGGGAGCTGTTTTTT
>TRBJ2-2|many|NA|TRBV24-1
CATSSPINTGELFF
TGTGCCACCAGTTCACCGATAAACACCGGGGAGCTGTTTTTT
>TRBJ2-6|many|TRBD1|TRBV20-1
CSAPGQGSGANVLTF
TGCAGTGCGCCGGGACAGGGCTCTGGGGCCAACGTCCTGACTTTC
>TRBJ1-5|many|NA|TRBV12-3/TRBV12-4
CASTEGGGQPQHF
TGTGCCAGCACCGAGGGAGGGGGTCAGCCCCAGCATTTT
>TRBJ1-1|many|TRBD1|TRBV6-6
CASSYPTGVNTEAFF
TGTGCCAGCAGTTACCCGACAGGGGTGAACACTGAAGCTTTCTTT
>TRBJ2-1|many|TRBD2|TRBV20-1
CSADRGSGGAYNEQFF
TGCAGTGCCGACCGGGGGAGCGGGGGGGCCTACAATGAGCAGTTCTTC
>TRBJ2-3|many|TRBD2|TRBV29-1
CSVETSSADTQYF
TGCAGCGTTGAGACTAGCTCGGCGGATACGCAGTATTTT
>TRBJ1-6|many|TRBD1|TRBV12-3/TRBV12-4
CASTRQGEGSPLHF
TGTGCCAGCACGCGACAGGGGGAAGGCTCACCCCTCCACTTT
>TRBJ1-1|many|TRBD1|TRBV5-1
CASSLARGLTEAFF
TGCGCCAGCAGCTTGGCCAGGGGGCTTACTGAAGCTTTCTTT
>TRBJ1-1|many|NA|TRBV7-9
CASSTYPGTEAFF
TGTGCCAGCAGCACCTACCCTGGCACTGAAGCTTTCTTT
>TRBJ2-3|many|NA|TRBV29-1
CSVYKGGGADTQYF
TGCAGCGTATACAAGGGAGGTGGGGCAGATACGCAGTATTTT
>TRBJ2-1|once|NA|TRBV3-1
CASSLDRLGNEQFF
TGTGCCAGCAGCCTAGACCGGTTGGGTAATGAGCAGTTCTTC
>TRBJ2-1|many|NA|TRBV5-1
CASSPAYPGRGGEQFF
TGCGCCAGCAGCCCCGCATATCCCGGACGAGGTGGTGAGCAGTTCTTC
>TRBJ2-3|many|TRBD2|TRBV5-6
CASRYGLAGPDTQYF
TGTGCCAGCAGGTATGGACTAGCGGGGCCAGATACGCAGTATTTT
>TRBJ1-5|NA|NA|TRBV5-6
CAIEGTVGNQPQHF
TGTGCCATCGAAGGGACGGTGGGCAATCAGCCCCAGCATTTT
>TRBJ2-1|many|TRBD2|TRBV5-1
CASSSGRNEQFF
TGCGCCAGCAGCTCCGGGAGGAATGAGCAGTTCTTC
>TRBJ1-5|many|TRBD1|TRBV7-2
CASSQLTGHQPQHF
TGTGCCAGCAGCCAATTGACAGGGCATCAGCCCCAGCATTTT
>TRBJ2-5|many|NA|TRBV7-6
CASRNEETQYF
TGTGCCAGCAGGAATGAGGAGACCCAGTACTTC
>TRBJ2-3|many|NA|TRBV20-1
CSVAGWTPSTDTQYF
TGCAGTGTGGCGGGGTGGACCCCTAGCACAGATACGCAGTATTTT
>TRBJ2-7|many|TRBD1|TRBV4-1
CASSLGTEEYF
TGCGCCAGCAGCCTTGGGACAGAAGAGTACTTC
>TRBJ2-3|many|TRBD2|TRBV7-2
CASSSGVAGLTQYF
TGTGCCAGCAGCTCTGGGGTAGCGGGGCTTACGCAGTATTTT
>TRBJ1-4|many|NA|TRBV5-6
CASSLGATPAPDF
TGTGCCAGCAGCTTGGGGGCCACCCCGGCCCCCGATTTT